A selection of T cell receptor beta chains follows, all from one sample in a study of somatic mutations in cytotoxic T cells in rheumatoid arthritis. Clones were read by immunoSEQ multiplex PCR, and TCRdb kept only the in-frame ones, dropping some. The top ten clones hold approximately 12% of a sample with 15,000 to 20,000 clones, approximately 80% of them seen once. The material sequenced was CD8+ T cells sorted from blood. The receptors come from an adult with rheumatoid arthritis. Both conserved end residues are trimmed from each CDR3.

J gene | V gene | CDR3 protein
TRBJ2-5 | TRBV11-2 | ASSPLGRDQETQY
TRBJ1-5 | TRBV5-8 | ASSRGADYSNQPQH
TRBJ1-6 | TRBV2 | ASSEARGYNSPLH
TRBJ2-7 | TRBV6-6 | ASSSDGGGQGRN
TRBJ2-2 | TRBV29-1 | SVPGLRTGELF
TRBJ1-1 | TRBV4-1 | ASSQVSNTEAF
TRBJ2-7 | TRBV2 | ASSPTETGASYEQY
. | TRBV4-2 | ASSQDPYEQY
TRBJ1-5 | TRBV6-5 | ASSIQGFGNQPQH
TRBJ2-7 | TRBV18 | ASSLGAGGSYEQY
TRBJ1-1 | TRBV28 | ASSRGPLMNTEAF
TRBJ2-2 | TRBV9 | ASSGPVTGGTGELF
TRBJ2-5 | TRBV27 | ASSSGTGVKTQY
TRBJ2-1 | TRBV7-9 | ASSPNRVEQF
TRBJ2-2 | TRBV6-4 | ASSDSAGGPGELF
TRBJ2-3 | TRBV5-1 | ASSPSSEPRTDTQY
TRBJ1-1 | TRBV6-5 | ASRDRDGTEAF
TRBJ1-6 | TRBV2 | ASSEAGTGDNSPLH
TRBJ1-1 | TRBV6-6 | ASSYSDKNTEAF
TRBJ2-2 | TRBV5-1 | ASTLRATGGELF
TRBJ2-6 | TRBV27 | ASSGVSGANVLT
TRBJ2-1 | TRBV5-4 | ASSPTGAGARYNEQF
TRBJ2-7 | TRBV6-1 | ASMTATHPKPQY
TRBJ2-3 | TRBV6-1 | ASSETSGGADTQY
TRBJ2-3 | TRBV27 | ASSETSGGLIDTQY
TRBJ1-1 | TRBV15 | ATSRDHRQGRAEAF
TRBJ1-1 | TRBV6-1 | ASSELENTEAF
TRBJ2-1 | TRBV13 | ASSTLDRGNEQF
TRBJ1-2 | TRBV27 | ATRLGAGYT
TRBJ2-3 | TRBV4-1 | ASSQGLASNTQY
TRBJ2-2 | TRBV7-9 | ASSPGTRGRELF
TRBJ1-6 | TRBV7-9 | ASSGRRDGNSPLH
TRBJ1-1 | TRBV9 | ASSDPREHTEAF
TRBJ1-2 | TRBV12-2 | ASRLFTSPTYVANYGYT
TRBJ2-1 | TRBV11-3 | ASSSSGLNNEQF
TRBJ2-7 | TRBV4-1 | ASSQVQGSSYEQY
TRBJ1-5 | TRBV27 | ASSFQGGINQPQH
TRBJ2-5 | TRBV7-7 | ASSLGGGGNQETQY
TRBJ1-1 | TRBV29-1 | SVGQSPSNEAF
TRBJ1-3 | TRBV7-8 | ASSPSDSLYTIY
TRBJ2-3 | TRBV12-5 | ASAPGSGGDTQY
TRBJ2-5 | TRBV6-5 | ASKDSGEVETQY
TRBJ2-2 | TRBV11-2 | ASDPIQGKTGELF
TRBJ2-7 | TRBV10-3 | AISESITYEQY
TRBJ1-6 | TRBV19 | ASSVQMYNSPLH
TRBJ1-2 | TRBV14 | ASSQDWPPRDGYT
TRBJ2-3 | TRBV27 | ASSGLATFLDTQY
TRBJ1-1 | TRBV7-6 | ASSLRLGGEAF
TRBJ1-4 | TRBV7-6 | ASSDSDRILF
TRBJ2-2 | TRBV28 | ASSLGGRAAGELF
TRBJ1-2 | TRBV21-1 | ASSSTRGTPNYGYT
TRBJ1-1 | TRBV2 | ASSATSQALNTEAF
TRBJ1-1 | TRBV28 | ASNGQGVVRGTEAF
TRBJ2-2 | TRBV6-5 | ASSLRRWGTGELF
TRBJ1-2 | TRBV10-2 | ASSSGTYGYT
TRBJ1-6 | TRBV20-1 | STGNSPLH
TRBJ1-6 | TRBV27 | ASSPRDGLNSPLH
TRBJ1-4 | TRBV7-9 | ASSVVATNEKLF
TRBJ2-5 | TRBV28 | ASTPKGGVGETQY